This TCR beta chain was identified in a study of T-cell memory formation after mild COVID-19. Background on the study: Largely donor-specific sequence clusters came from two donors.

This clonotype was seen a handful of times. TCRdb re-derived calls from the 5' RACE reads in MiXCR, one entry per CDR3 protein. The sample lists fewer than 400,000 distinct CDR3 sequences, 10% to 15% occurring once. The CDR3 contains 15 residues. The V and J ends lost 5 bases and 5 bases respectively, with 18 bases between them. Germline loops: CDR1 SEHNR, CDR2 FQNEAQ (reference sequence). Input material: PBMCs or a T cell subset sorted from them (not recorded which). V usage is TRBV7-9 and J usage is TRBJ1-2; tentative D call: TRBD1 (6 bases). This receptor was identified in a man in his late teens or twenties who had mild COVID-19 (a few samples of this study predate the infection). Cell type and time point are not known. This CDR3 is CASSMPGQGPYGYTF. The CDR3 DNA reads TGTGCCAGCAGCATGCCGGGCCAGGGGCCATATGGCTACACCTTC.